Listed below are T cell receptor beta chains from one sample, sequenced in a study of blood T cell repertoires in COVID-19. Sequencing used immunoSEQ multiplex PCR; TCRdb keeps in-frame clones, though not all of them. The profile shows 250,000 to 300,000 clones, approximately 78% of them singletons. The source material was PBMCs or T cells enriched from blood (not recorded which). The receptor source for this set is a man between 35 and 55 years old who had been exposed to COVID-19. Both conserved end residues are part of each CDR3. The D gene is left open where the match is weak. Only part of the rows carry a size: once, few, many, or a class if the clone is expanded.

TRBJ2-2,.,.,TRBV14,CASSHLRTGELFF,TGTGCCAGCAGCCACCTAAGAACCGGGGAGCTGTTTTTT
TRBJ2-7,.,.,TRBV3-1/TRBV3-2,CASSRSGYEQYF,TGTGCCAGCAGCCGCAGCGGATACGAGCAGTACTTC
TRBJ2-2,.,.,TRBV27,CASKIASETGELFF,TGTGCCAGCAAGATAGCGTCGGAGACCGGGGAGCTGTTTTTT
TRBJ2-3,.,.,TRBV6-5,CASSRTERDTQYF,TGTGCCAGCAGCCGGACAGAGCGGGATACGCAGTATTTT
TRBJ1-6,.,.,TRBV5-1,CASSLGLVNSPLHF,TGCGCCAGCAGCTTGGGACTGGTCAATTCACCCCTCCACTTT
TRBJ2-3,.,.,TRBV29-1,CSVEAHTGIADTQYF,TGCAGCGTTGAAGCCCACACAGGGATCGCAGATACGCAGTATTTT
TRBJ2-2,.,.,TRBV5-8,CASSLEPLGTSTGELFF,TGTGCCAGCAGCTTGGAACCCCTAGGGACATCCACCGGGGAGCTGTTTTTT
TRBJ1-5,TRBD1,.,TRBV30,CAWTKQGEKAQHF,TGTGCCTGGACCAAACAGGGGGAAAAGGCCCAGCATTTT
TRBJ1-5,.,once,TRBV30,CAWSPTTGQPQHF,TGTGCCTGGAGCCCAACCACAGGGCAGCCCCAGCATTTT
TRBJ1-2,.,.,TRBV9,CASSVDSPYGYTF,TGTGCCAGCAGCGTGGACAGCCCCTATGGCTACACCTTC
TRBJ1-4,.,.,TRBV30,CAWSVARSLRKKLFF,TGTGCCTGGAGTGTGGCGAGGAGCCTAAGGAAAAAACTGTTTTTT
TRBJ2-7,TRBD2,.,TRBV7-8,CASRGASGSYEQYF,TGTGCCAGCAGGGGGGCTAGCGGGAGTTACGAGCAGTACTTC
TRBJ2-3,.,.,TRBV14,CASSQVGGLSTDTQYF,TGTGCCAGCAGCCAAGTTGGCGGGTTGAGCACAGATACGCAGTATTTT
TRBJ1-6,.,.,TRBV6-5,CASSYSRRGDSPLHF,TGTGCCAGCAGTTACTCACGGCGGGGTGATTCACCCCTCCACTTT
TRBJ1-5,TRBD1,.,TRBV12-3/TRBV12-4,CATTGGRQPQHF,TGTGCCACCACAGGGGGTCGTCAGCCCCAGCATTTT
TRBJ2-1,.,.,TRBV10-1,CASSDPALGADEQFF,TGCGCCAGCAGTGACCCGGCTCTGGGAGCCGATGAGCAGTTCTTC
TRBJ2-7,.,.,TRBV20-1,CSASGTPQGSSYEQYF,TGCAGTGCTAGTGGGACACCGCAAGGAAGTTCCTACGAGCAGTACTTC
TRBJ2-5,.,.,TRBV15,CATSETHSGETQYF,TGTGCCACCAGCGAGACCCACTCCGGGGAGACCCAGTACTTC
TRBJ1-1,.,.,TRBV27,CASSSFGQGWAFF,TGTGCCAGCAGTTCCTTCGGGCAGGGATGGGCTTTCTTT
TRBJ1-1,.,few,TRBV11-3,CASSLQSRAEAFF,TGTGCCAGCAGCCTCCAATCCCGGGCTGAAGCTTTCTTT
TRBJ1-4,TRBD1,.,TRBV6-1,CASSEEGQGNEKLFF,TGTGCCAGCAGTGAAGAGGGACAGGGTAATGAAAAACTGTTTTTT
TRBJ2-7,TRBD2,.,TRBV27,CASSARLAGGPYEQYF,TGTGCCAGCAGTGCGAGACTAGCGGGAGGCCCCTACGAGCAGTACTTC
TRBJ2-1,TRBD2,.,TRBV30,CARTSGRVKEQFF,TGTGCCCGAACTAGCGGGAGGGTCAAGGAGCAGTTCTTC
TRBJ2-1,TRBD2,.,TRBV9,CASSATWTSGRNYNEQFF,TGTGCCAGCAGCGCAACCTGGACTAGCGGGAGGAACTACAATGAGCAGTTCTTC
TRBJ2-2,.,.,TRBV18,CASSPYQGSNTGELFF,TGTGCCAGCTCACCTTACCAGGGGTCGAACACCGGGGAGCTGTTTTTT
TRBJ1-2,.,few,TRBV11-3,CASSLEPRSTSGGYTF,TGTGCCAGCAGCTTAGAACCGCGGAGTACGTCGGGTGGCTACACCTTC
TRBJ2-2,.,.,TRBV9,CASSFGYGELFF,TGTGCCAGCAGCTTCGGTTACGGGGAGCTGTTTTTT
TRBJ2-7,.,.,TRBV18,CASSPPTVRRAPYEQYF,TGTGCCAGCTCACCACCGACCGTGAGGAGGGCGCCCTACGAGCAGTACTTC
TRBJ2-1,TRBD2,.,TRBV30,CRGGGSYNEQFF,TGCCGAGGCGGGGGCTCCTACAATGAGCAGTTCTTC
TRBJ1-1,.,.,TRBV27,CASRSGGPVTEAFF,TGTGCCAGCAGAAGTGGGGGCCCCGTCACTGAAGCTTTCTTT
TRBJ2-2,.,.,TRBV19,CASAQVNTGELFF,TGTGCCAGCGCACAGGTGAACACCGGGGAGCTGTTTTTT
TRBJ1-6,.,.,TRBV25-1,CASSDYSDNFPPLHF,TGTGCCAGCAGTGATTATTCGGACAATTTTCCACCCCTCCACTTT
TRBJ2-4,TRBD2,.,TRBV18,CASSPTSGTSGSRKLF,TGTGCCAGCTCACCGACCTCCGGGACTAGCGGGTCTCGGAAACTATTC
TRBJ1-6,.,.,TRBV2,CASGDVAGGLHF,TGTGCCAGCGGTGACGTGGCTGGTGGCCTCCACTTT
TRBJ1-1,.,.,TRBV25-1,CARQNTEAFF,TGTGCCAGACAGAACACTGAAGCTTTCTTT
TRBJ1-1,.,.,TRBV3-1/TRBV3-2,CASSQGVGEAEAFF,TGTGCCAGCAGCCAAGGAGTTGGAGAGGCTGAAGCTTTCTTT
TRBJ1-2,TRBD1,.,TRBV9,CASSEGLDRSYGYTF,TGTGCCAGCAGCGAGGGACTGGACAGGTCCTATGGCTACACCTTC
TRBJ1-6,.,many,TRBV11-2,CASSLGFSSPLHF,TGTGCCAGCAGCTTAGGCTTTAGCTCACCCCTCCACTTT
TRBJ1-2,.,.,TRBV29-1,CSVEGETNYGYTF,TGCAGCGTTGAAGGCGAGACTAACTATGGCTACACCTTC
TRBJ1-1,TRBD1,.,TRBV5-4,CASSLAGGFMNTEAFF,TGTGCCAGCAGCTTGGCAGGGGGCTTCATGAACACTGAAGCTTTCTTT
TRBJ2-3,.,.,TRBV12-2,CASLLPGLFTDTQYF,TGTGCAAGTCTTTTACCCGGACTCTTCACAGATACGCAGTATTTT
TRBJ2-5,.,.,TRBV15,CATSAREETQYF,TGTGCCACCAGCGCGAGAGAAGAGACCCAGTACTTC
TRBJ2-5,.,.,TRBV6-5,CASSFTAAIGGETQYF,TGTGCCAGCAGTTTCACGGCCGCGATTGGAGGGGAGACCCAGTACTTC
TRBJ2-7,TRBD2,many,TRBV4-1,CASSQGRLAGYEQYF,TGCGCCAGCAGCCAAGGTCGGTTAGCGGGGTACGAGCAGTACTTC
TRBJ2-3,TRBD1,.,TRBV2,CAIDRGPSTDTQYF,TGTGCCATCGACAGGGGGCCTAGCACAGATACGCAGTATTTT
TRBJ2-1,.,once,TRBV19,CASRGSFYNEQFF,TGTGCCAGTAGGGGCTCCTTCTACAATGAGCAGTTCTTC
TRBJ1-5,.,.,TRBV2,CASSGLQGGQPQHF,TGTGCCAGCAGTGGTCTCCAGGGAGGTCAGCCCCAGCATTTT
TRBJ1-5,TRBD1,.,TRBV19,CASSTTGGSQPQHF,TGTGCCAGTAGTACCACAGGGGGTAGCCAGCCCCAGCATTTT
TRBJ2-1,TRBD2,.,TRBV5-1,CASSPGLAFNEQFF,TGCGCCAGCAGCCCAGGACTAGCGTTTAATGAGCAGTTCTTC
TRBJ1-4,.,.,TRBV5-1,CASRRQGSTNEKLFF,TGCGCCAGCAGGAGGCAGGGGTCAACTAATGAAAAACTGTTTTTT
TRBJ1-5,.,.,TRBV27,CASSLAAISNQPQHF,TGTGCCAGCAGTTTGGCCGCCATTTCCAATCAGCCCCAGCATTTT